This TCR beta chain was retrieved from a study of identifying expanded T cells in peripheral blood. Findings and caveats of the study: Across healthy donors, higher total template counts meant significantly greater approximately two-week count variance. Technical replicates showed approximately 1.2 changed clones; approximately 2 weeks about 16; four weeks 19.

V was cut by 11 bases and J by 4 bases, with 14 bases left in between. The CDR3 is 12 amino acids. Germline V gene data show CDR1 as SNHLY and CDR2 as FYNNEI. Method: immunoSEQ multiplex PCR; TCRdb's copy keeps in-frame clones and lacks some. The sample shows some 120,000 clones, around four fifths of them seen only once. During the collection period, no donor immune events like infections were recorded. For this clone: Its cognate antigen is unknown.

Specimen: blood. V usage is TRBV2 and J usage is TRBJ1-1; maybe TRBD1 (5 bases). The TCR comes from a person aged 18-69 years in good health. CDR3 residues: CAGRGDSTEAFF. The CDR3 nucleotides are TGTGCCGGACGGGGGGACTCCACTGAAGCTTTCTTT.